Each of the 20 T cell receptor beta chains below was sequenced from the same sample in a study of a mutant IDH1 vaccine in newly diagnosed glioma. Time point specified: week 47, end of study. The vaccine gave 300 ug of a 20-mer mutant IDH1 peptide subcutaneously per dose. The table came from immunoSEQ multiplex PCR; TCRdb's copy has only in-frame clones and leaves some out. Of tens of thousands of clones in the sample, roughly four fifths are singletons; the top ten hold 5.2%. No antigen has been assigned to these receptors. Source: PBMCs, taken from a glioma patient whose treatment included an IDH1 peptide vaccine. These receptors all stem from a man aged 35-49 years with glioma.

As DNA, the CDR3 is TGCGCCAGCAGCACTTTAGACAGGGTATGGACTGAAGCTTTCTTT. This gives the protein CASSTLDRVWTEAFF. The chain employs TRBV5-1 and TRBJ1-1; TRBD1 matches 7 bases. CDR3 length: 15 amino acids. J was trimmed by 5 bases and V by 4 bases; bases with no gene match: 11. The V gene's germline CDR1 is SGHRS and CDR2 YFSETQ.

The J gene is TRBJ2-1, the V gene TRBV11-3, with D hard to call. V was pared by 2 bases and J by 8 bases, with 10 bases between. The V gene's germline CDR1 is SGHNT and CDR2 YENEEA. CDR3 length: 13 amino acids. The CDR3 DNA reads TGTGCCAGCAGCTTACAAGGTTTCGATGAGCAGTTCTTC. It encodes CASSLQGFDEQFF.

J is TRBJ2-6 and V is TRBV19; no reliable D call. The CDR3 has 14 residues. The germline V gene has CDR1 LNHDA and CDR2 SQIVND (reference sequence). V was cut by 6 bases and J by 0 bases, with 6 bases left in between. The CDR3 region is CASSQSSGANVLTF. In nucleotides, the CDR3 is TGTGCCAGTAGCCAGAGCTCTGGGGCCAACGTCCTGACTTTC.

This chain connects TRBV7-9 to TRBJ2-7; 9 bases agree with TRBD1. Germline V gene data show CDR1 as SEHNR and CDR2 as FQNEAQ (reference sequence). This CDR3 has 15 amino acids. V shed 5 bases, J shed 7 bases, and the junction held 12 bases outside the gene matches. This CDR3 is CASSQGRDRAGEQYF. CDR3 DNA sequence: TGTGCCAGCAGCCAGGGCCGGGACAGGGCCGGGGAGCAGTACTTC. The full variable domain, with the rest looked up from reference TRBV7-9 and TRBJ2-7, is DTGVSQNPRHKITKRGQNVTFRCDPISEHNRLYWYRQTLGQGPEFLTYFQNEAQLEKSRLLSDRFSAERPKGSFSTLEIQRTEQGDSAMYLCASSQGRDRAGEQYFGPGTRLTVT.

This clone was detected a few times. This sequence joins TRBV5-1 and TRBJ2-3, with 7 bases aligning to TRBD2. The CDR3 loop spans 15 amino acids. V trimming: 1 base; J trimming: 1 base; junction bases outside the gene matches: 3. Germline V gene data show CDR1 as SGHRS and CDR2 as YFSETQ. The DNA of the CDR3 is TGCGCCAGCAGCTTGTTGACTAGCCGCACAGATACGCAGTATTTT. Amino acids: CASSLLTSRTDTQYF.

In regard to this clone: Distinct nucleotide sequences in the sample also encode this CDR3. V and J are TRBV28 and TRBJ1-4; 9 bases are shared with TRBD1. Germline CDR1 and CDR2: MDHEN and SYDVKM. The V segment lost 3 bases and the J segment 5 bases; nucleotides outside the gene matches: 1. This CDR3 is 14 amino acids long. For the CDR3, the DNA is TGTGCCAGCAGTTTGACAGGGGGGAATGAAAAACTGTTTTTT. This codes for CASSLTGGNEKLFF.

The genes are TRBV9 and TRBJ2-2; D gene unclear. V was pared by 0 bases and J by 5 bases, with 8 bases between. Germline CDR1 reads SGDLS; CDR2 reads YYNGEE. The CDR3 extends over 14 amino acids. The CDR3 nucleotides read TGTGCCAGCAGCGTAGTTCTGGGGACCGGGGAGCTGTTTTTT. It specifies CASSVVLGTGELFF.

CDR3 loop: CASSLGAYTSYEQYF. The CDR3 coding sequence is TGTGCCAGCAGCTTAGGAGCGTATACCTCCTACGAGCAGTACTTC. V is TRBV7-2 and J is TRBJ2-7; D unclear. V lost 1 base and J 0 bases, leaving 10 bases between the germline ends. The germline gives CDR1 SGHTA, CDR2 FQGNSA. The CDR3 spans 15 residues.

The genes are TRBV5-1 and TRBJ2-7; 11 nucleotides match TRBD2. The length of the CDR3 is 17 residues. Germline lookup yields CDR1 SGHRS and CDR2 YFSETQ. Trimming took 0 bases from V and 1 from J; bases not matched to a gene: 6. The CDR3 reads CASSLVPTSGSSYEQYF. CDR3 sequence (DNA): TGCGCCAGCAGCTTGGTCCCAACTAGCGGGAGTTCCTACGAGCAGTACTTC. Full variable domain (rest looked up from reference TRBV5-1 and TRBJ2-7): KAGVTQTPRYLIKTRGQQVTLSCSPISGHRSVSWYQQTPGQGLQFLFEYFSETQRNKGNFPGRFSGRQFSNSRSEMNVSTLELGDSALYLCASSLVPTSGSSYEQYFGPGTRLTVT.

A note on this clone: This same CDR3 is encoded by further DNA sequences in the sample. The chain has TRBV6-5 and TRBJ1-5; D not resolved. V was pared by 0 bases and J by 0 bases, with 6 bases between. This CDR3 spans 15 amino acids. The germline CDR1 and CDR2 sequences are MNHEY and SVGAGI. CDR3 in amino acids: CASSYSRDSNQPQHF. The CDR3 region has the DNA TGTGCCAGCAGTTACTCGCGGGATAGCAATCAGCCCCAGCATTTT.

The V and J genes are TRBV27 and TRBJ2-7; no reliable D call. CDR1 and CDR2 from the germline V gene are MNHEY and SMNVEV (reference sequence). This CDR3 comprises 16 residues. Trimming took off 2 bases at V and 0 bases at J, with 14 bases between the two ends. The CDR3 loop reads CASSLGLAEISYEQYF. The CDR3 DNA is TGTGCCAGCAGTTTAGGTTTGGCGGAGATCTCCTACGAGCAGTACTTC.

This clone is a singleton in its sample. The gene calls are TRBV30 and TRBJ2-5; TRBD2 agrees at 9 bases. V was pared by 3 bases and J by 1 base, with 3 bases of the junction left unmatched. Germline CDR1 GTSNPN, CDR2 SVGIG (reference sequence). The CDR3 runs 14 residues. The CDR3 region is CAWRARGGQETQYF. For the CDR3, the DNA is TGTGCCTGGAGAGCGCGGGGGGGCCAAGAGACCCAGTACTTC.

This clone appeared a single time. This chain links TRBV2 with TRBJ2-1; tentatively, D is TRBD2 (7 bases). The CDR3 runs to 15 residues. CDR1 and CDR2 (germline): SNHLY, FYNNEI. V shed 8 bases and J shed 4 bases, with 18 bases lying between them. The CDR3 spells CASRRGGEGYNEQFF. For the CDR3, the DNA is TGTGCCAGCCGTAGGGGGGGCGAAGGTTACAATGAGCAGTTCTTC.

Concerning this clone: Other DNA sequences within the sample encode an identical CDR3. The CDR3 is CASSLAAGRYEQYF. The CDR3 nucleotides are TGTGCCAGCAGCTTGGCCGCGGGTAGGTACGAGCAGTACTTC. This rearrangement joins TRBV5-5 to TRBJ2-7; D is possibly TRBD2 (5 bases). Germline assignment: CDR1 SGHKS and CDR2 YYEKEE (reference sequence). The CDR3 consists of 14 residues. Trimming shortened V by 0 bases and J by 4 bases, and 11 bases separated the two germline ends.

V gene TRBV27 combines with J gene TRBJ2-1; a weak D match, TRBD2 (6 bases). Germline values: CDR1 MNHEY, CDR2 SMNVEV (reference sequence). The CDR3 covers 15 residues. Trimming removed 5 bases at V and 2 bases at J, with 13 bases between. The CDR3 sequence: CASSRGLPAYNEQFF. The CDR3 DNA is TGTGCCAGCAGTCGTGGACTACCGGCCTACAATGAGCAGTTCTTC.

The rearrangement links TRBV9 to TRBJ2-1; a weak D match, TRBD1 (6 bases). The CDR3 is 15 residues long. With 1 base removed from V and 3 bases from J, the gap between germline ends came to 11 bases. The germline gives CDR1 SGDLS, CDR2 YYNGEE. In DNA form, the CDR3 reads TGTGCCAGCAGCGTAAGGGACATGGGCTACAATGAGCAGTTCTTC. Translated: CASSVRDMGYNEQFF.

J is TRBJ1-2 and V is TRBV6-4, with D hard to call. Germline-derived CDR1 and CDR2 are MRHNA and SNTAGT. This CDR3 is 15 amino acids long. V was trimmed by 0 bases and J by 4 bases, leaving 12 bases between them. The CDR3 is CASSDSSSKGYGYTF. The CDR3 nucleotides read TGTGCCAGCAGTGACTCGAGCTCCAAGGGCTATGGCTACACCTTC.

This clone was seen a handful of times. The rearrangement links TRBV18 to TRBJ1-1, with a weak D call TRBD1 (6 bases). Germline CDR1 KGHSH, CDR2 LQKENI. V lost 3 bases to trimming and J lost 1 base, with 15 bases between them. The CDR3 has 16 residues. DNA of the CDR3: TGTGCCAGCTCACCCCTCCCGCAGGGACAGAACACTGAAGCTTTCTTT. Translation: CASSPLPQGQNTEAFF.

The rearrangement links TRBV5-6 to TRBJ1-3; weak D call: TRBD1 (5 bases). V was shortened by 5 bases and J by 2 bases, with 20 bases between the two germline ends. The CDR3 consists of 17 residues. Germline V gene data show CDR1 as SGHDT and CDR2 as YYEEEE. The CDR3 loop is CASSPLPGTSAGNTIYF. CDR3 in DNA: TGTGCCAGCAGTCCCCTACCGGGGACCTCGGCTGGAAACACCATATATTTT.

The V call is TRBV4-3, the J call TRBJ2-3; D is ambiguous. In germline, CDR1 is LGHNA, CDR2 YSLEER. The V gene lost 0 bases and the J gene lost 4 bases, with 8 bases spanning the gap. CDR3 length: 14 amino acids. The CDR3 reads CASSQEDSSDTQYF. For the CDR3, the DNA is TGCGCCAGCAGCCAAGAAGATTCTTCAGATACGCAGTATTTT.